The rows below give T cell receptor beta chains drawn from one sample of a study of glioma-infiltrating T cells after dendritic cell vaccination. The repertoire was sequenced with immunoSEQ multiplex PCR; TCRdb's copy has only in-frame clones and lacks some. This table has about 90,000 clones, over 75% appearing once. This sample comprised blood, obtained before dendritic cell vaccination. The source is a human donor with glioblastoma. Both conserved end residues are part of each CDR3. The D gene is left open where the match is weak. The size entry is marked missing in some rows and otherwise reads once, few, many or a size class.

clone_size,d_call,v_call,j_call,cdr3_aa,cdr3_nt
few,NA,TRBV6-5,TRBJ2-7,CASRALQGRWYEQYF,TGTGCCAGCAGGGCCCTACAGGGCCGATGGTACGAGCAGTACTTC
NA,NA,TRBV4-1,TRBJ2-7,CASSLRGGAYEQYF,TGCGCCAGCAGCCTGAGAGGGGGTGCTTACGAGCAGTACTTC
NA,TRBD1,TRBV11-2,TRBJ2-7,CASSSILGGTGALYEQYF,TGTGCCAGCAGCTCTATTTTGGGGGGGACAGGGGCTTTGTACGAGCAGTACTTC
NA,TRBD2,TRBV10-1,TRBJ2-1,CASRPGGTYNEQFF,TGCGCCAGCAGACCGGGGGGTACCTACAATGAGCAGTTCTTC
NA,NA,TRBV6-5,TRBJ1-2,CASTMEGSYGYTF,TGTGCCAGCACCATGGAGGGTAGTTATGGCTACACCTTC
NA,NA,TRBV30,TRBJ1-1,CAWSPGWWTQNTEAFF,TGTGCCTGGAGCCCAGGGTGGTGGACACAGAACACTGAAGCTTTCTTT
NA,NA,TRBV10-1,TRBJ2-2,CASSPDWTGELFF,TGCGCCAGCAGCCCTGACTGGACCGGGGAGCTGTTTTTT
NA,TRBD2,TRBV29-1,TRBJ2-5,CSVDASGGETQYF,TGCAGCGTTGATGCTAGCGGGGGGGAGACCCAGTACTTC
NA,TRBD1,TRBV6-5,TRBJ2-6,CASSPGGTGANVLTF,TGTGCCAGCAGTCCAGGGGGTACTGGGGCCAACGTCCTGACTTTC
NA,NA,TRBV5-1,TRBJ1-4,CASSLEGEGGKLFF,TGCGCCAGCAGCTTGGAAGGGGAGGGTGGAAAACTGTTTTTT
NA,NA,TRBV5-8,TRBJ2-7,CASSLTAARTYEQYF,TGTGCCAGCAGCTTGACGGCCGCGAGGACCTACGAGCAGTACTTC
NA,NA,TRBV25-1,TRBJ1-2,CASSQGHGYTF,TGTGCCAGCAGCCAGGGCCATGGCTACACCTTC
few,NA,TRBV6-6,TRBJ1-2,CAHRREGGGYTF,TGTGCCCACCGCAGGGAGGGTGGCGGCTACACCTTC
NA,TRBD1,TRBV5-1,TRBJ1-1,CASRQGTGWDTEAFF,TGCGCCAGCAGACAAGGGACAGGGTGGGACACTGAAGCTTTCTTT
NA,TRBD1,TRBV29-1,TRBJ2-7,CSARGQGGLSEQYF,TGCAGCGCGCGTGGACAGGGCGGCCTCTCCGAGCAGTACTTC
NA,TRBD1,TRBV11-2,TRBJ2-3,CASSLEFQGALKKQYF,TGTGCCAGCAGCTTAGAGTTCCAGGGGGCCCTTAAGAAGCAGTATTTT
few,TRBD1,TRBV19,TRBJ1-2,CASSPQGGGYGYTF,TGTGCCAGTAGTCCCCAGGGGGGCGGCTATGGCTACACCTTC
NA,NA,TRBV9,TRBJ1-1,CASSPGWTEAFF,TGTGCCAGCAGTCCAGGGTGGACTGAAGCTTTCTTT
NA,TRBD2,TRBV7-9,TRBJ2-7,CASSLESGGLYEQYF,TGTGCCAGCAGCTTAGAGAGCGGGGGGCTCTACGAGCAGTACTTC
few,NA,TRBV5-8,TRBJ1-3,CASSLGSSGNTIYF,TGTGCCAGCAGCTTGGGGAGCTCTGGAAACACCATATATTTT
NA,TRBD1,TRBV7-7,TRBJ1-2,CASSPGQGAWGDEGYTF,TGTGCCAGCAGTCCAGGACAGGGGGCCTGGGGTGATGAAGGCTACACCTTC
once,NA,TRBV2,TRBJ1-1,CASGREREAFF,TGTGCCAGCGGGAGGGAACGGGAAGCTTTCTTT